The sequence of this TCR beta chain was determined in a study of cytomegalovirus exposure and HLA in healthy donors. Regarding the study as a whole: Associated with cytomegalovirus, according to the listing, were about 160 TCR beta chains.

Details on this clone: Its antigen is unknown.

The PCR made use of 60 Vbeta and 13 Jbeta primers. Measured with immunoSEQ multiplex PCR; TCRdb has only the in-frame clones, and not every one. The sample records more than 90,000 clones, approximately 80% being singletons. The CDR3 contains 17 residues. Germline V CDR1 and CDR2: SGDLS, YYNGEE. The J segment lost 2 bases and the V segment lost 3 bases, leaving 9 bases of the junction unmatched. V usage is TRBV9 and J usage is TRBJ2-3; TRBD2 aligns across 10 bases. The sample consisted of PBMCs. The TCR was taken from a woman aged 40 to 49 in good health and CMV-seropositive. In DNA, the CDR3 is TGTGCCAGCAGCGCAAGAGGAGGGACTAGCGTCACAGATACGCAGTATTTT. It codes for CASSARGGTSVTDTQYF.